This TCR beta chain was recorded in a study of cytotoxic CD8 clonotypes in ibrutinib-treated CLL. The wider study: Average yields of about 260,000 productive templates and 100,000 or so productive rearrangements characterized the samples. Regarding the study as a whole: In comparison with age-matched healthy donors, baseline clonality was higher and tracked circulating CD8+ T-cell counts. Public clonotypes occurred uncommonly; on treatment, they contracted or remained stable.

Investigators sought sequencing depths of between 1 in 200,000 and 1 in 1 million T cells. Libraries were prepared by immunoSEQ multiplex PCR; TCRdb keeps only in-frame clonotypes and omits some of them. The data contain around 330,000 clones, about 64% of them singletons. The CDR3 sequence is 15 residues long. Trimming shortened V by 7 bases and J by 6 bases, and 20 bases separated the two germline ends. Per the germline V gene, CDR1 is MNHEY and CDR2 is SVGAGI. Turning to this clone: The antigen remains unidentified.

Sequencing used PBMCs, obtained after 36 months of ibrutinib treatment. V gene TRBV6-5 combines with J gene TRBJ2-3; tentatively, D is TRBD2 (6 bases). The source is a human donor with chronic lymphocytic leukemia. The CDR3, as DNA: TGTGCCAGCACTCAGAGGGAAGGGAGGTTCGATACGCAGTATTTT. As protein: CASTQREGRFDTQYF.